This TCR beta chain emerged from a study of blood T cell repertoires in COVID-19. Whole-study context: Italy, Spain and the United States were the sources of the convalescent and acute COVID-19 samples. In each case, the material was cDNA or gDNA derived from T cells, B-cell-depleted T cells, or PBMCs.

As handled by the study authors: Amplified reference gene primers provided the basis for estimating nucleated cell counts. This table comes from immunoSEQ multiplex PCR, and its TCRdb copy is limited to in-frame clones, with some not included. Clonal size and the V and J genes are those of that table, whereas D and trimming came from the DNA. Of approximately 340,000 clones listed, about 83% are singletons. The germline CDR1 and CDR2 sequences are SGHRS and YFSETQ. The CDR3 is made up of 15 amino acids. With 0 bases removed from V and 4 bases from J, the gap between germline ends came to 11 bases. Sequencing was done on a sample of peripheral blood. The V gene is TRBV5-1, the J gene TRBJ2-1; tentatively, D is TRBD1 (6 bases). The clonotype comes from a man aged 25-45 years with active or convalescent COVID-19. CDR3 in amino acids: CASSLVGALYNEQFF. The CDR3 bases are TGCGCCAGCAGCTTGGTGGGGGCCCTTTACAATGAGCAGTTCTTC.